Shown below are 29 T cell receptor beta chains from a single sample sequenced in a study of T cell responses to AZD1222 COVID-19 vaccine. Sequencing used immunoSEQ multiplex PCR; TCRdb keeps in-frame clones, though not all of them. The sample holds 68,000 or so clones, 88% seen once. The sample was peripheral blood, taken on day 0 of AZD1222 vaccination. Source of these receptors: an adult in good health.

This chain connects TRBV5-1 to TRBJ2-7, with 8 positions matching TRBD2. Trimming at V came to 1 base and at J to 2 bases, leaving 2 bases not matched to a gene. This CDR3 has 14 amino acids. Germline V lookup: CDR1 SGHRS, CDR2 YFSETQ. As DNA, the CDR3 is TGCGCCAGCAGCTTGCGGGAGGGACCCTACGAGCAGTACTTC. Protein sequence: CASSLREGPYEQYF.

The chain uses TRBV24-1 and TRBJ2-1; 13 bases map to TRBD2. In germline, CDR1 is KGHDR, CDR2 SFDVKD. This CDR3 has 14 residues. J lost 11 bases, V lost 4 bases, and 4 bases had no gene match. The CDR3 bases are TGTGCCACCAGTGAACCCGGGACTAGCGGGAAGCAGTTCTTC. The encoded protein is CATSEPGTSGKQFF.

V and J are TRBV6-6 and TRBJ2-7; D is uncertain. CDR3 length: 11 residues. Germline V lookup: CDR1 MNHNY, CDR2 SVGAGI (reference sequence). V gave up 6 bases and J gave up 3 bases, with 6 bases separating them. CDR3 coding DNA: TGTGCCAGCAGCCGCAACTACGAGCAGTACTTC. Its translation: CASSRNYEQYF.

This chain connects TRBV14 to TRBJ1-1; D possibly corresponds to TRBD1 (5 bases). V dropped 1 base and J dropped 8 bases, with 20 bases sitting between them. This CDR3 is built from 16 residues. Germline assignment: CDR1 SGHDN and CDR2 FVKESK. The CDR3 region is CASSQGGSGRGPEAFF. In DNA, the CDR3 is TGTGCCAGCAGCCAAGGGGGCAGCGGTCGGGGACCCGAAGCTTTCTTT. Combining the CDR3 with reference TRBV14 and TRBJ1-1 gives the whole variable domain EAGVTQFPSHSVIEKGQTVTLRCDPISGHDNLYWYRRVMGKEIKFLLHFVKESKQDESGMPNNRFLAERTGGTYSTLKVQPAELEDSGVYFCASSQGGSGRGPEAFFGQGTRLTVV.

The chain has TRBV7-9 and TRBJ1-2; D call uncertain. The CDR3 length is 15 residues. Germline V gene sequence: CDR1 SEHNR, CDR2 FQNEAQ (reference sequence). V lost 5 bases and J 1 base, leaving 14 bases between the germline ends. Here the CDR3 DNA reads TGTGCCAGCAGCCCCGGGCCTACTATTAACTATGGCTACACCTTC. As protein: CASSPGPTINYGYTF.

This chain links TRBV3-1 (or the pseudogene TRBV3-2) with TRBJ2-3, with D maybe TRBD2 (7 bases). The CDR3 runs 16 residues. The germline CDR1 and CDR2 sequences are LGHDT and YNNKEL (reference sequence). Trimming pared 2 bases from V and 4 bases from J, leaving 16 bases between. Here the CDR3 reads CASSQRGAGVADTQYF. The CDR3, as DNA: TGTGCCAGCAGCCAAAGGGGGGCGGGAGTCGCAGATACGCAGTATTTT.

This clone has just one count. The rearrangement links TRBV5-1 to TRBJ1-1; 7 bases match TRBD1. The CDR3 totals 13 residues. V dropped 2 bases and J dropped 7; count of bases not matched to a gene: 5. In germline, CDR1 is SGHRS, CDR2 YFSETQ. DNA for the CDR3: TGCGCCAGCAGCTTTGACAGGGAGGATGAAGCTTTCTTT. Translated, it gives CASSFDREDEAFF.

This chain joins TRBV25-1 and TRBJ1-2; 7 bases match TRBD1. The germline V gene encodes CDR1 MGHDK and CDR2 SYGVNS. This CDR3 is 14 amino acids long. The ends lost 6 bases at V and 5 bases at J; junction bases unmatched: 9. The CDR3 is CASSMWMTGYGYTF. CDR3 nucleotides: TGTGCCAGCAGCATGTGGATGACAGGGTATGGCTACACCTTC.

The chain links TRBV7-9 to TRBJ2-3, with D perhaps TRBD2 (6 bases). Germline V CDR1 and CDR2: SEHNR, FQNEAQ (reference sequence). V was cut by 0 bases and J by 0 bases, with 13 bases left in between. This CDR3 contains 17 residues. Here the CDR3 reads CASSLANLASSTDTQYF. CDR3 nucleotide sequence: TGTGCCAGCAGCTTAGCGAATCTAGCGAGTAGCACAGATACGCAGTATTTT.

The chain combines TRBV5-1 with TRBJ2-2, with D perhaps TRBD1 (6 bases). The CDR3 has 17 amino acids. Germline V lookup: CDR1 SGHRS, CDR2 YFSETQ. Trimming shortened V by 0 bases and J by 4 bases, and 16 bases separated the two germline ends. This chain's CDR3 is CASSLDAGVEGTGELFF. The CDR3 region has the DNA TGCGCCAGCAGCTTGGATGCAGGGGTCGAGGGCACCGGGGAGCTGTTTTTT.

V is TRBV28 and J is TRBJ1-5; no firm D call. The length of the CDR3 is 16 residues. The germline CDR1 and CDR2 sequences are MDHEN and SYDVKM. Trimming removed 4 bases from V and 0 bases from J, with 13 bases in between. The DNA of the CDR3 is TGTGCCAGCAGTTGGACGTTGGCAGCTAGCAATCAGCCCCAGCATTTT. Translation: CASSWTLAASNQPQHF.

This clone showed up just a few times. The chain employs TRBV19 and TRBJ1-3; perhaps TRBD1 as D (5 bases). The germline V gene has CDR1 LNHDA and CDR2 SQIVND (reference sequence). V was shortened by 3 bases and J by 0 bases, with 9 bases between the two germline ends. The CDR3 runs 15 residues. The CDR3 nucleotides are TGTGCCAGTAGTATTAGGGGACTCTCTGGAAACACCATATATTTT. It translates to CASSIRGLSGNTIYF. Looking up the rest from reference TRBV19 and TRBJ1-3 gives the full variable domain: DGGITQSPKYLFRKEGQNVTLSCEQNLNHDAMYWYRQDPGQGLRLIYYSQIVNDFQKGDIAEGYSVSREKKESFPLTVTSAQKNPTAFYLCASSIRGLSGNTIYFGEGSWLTVV.

Concerning this clone itself: The junction differs from germline at one of its ends, possibly a read error. This rearrangement joins TRBV19 to TRBJ2-1, with D perhaps matching TRBD1 (6 bases). The CDR3 loop spans 17 amino acids. Germline V CDR1 and CDR2: LNHDA, SQIVND (reference sequence). The DNA for the CDR3 is TGTGCCGGTAGTATAGATTTACTTCAGGGGACAATCAATGAGCAGTTCTTC. It translates to CAGSIDLLQGTINEQFF.

This clone has a single count. The chain carries TRBV30 and TRBJ1-1; tentative D call: TRBD1 (6 bases). Trimming cost V 0 bases and J 0 bases, with 8 bases left between them. The CDR3 runs 14 residues. Germline assignment: CDR1 GTSNPN and CDR2 SVGIG (reference sequence). The CDR3 reads CAWSVGALNTEAFF. CDR3 in DNA: TGTGCCTGGAGTGTGGGGGCGCTGAACACTGAAGCTTTCTTT.

The chain combines TRBV15 with TRBJ1-1; 7 bases agree with TRBD1. The CDR3 runs to 15 residues. V shed 1 base, J shed 1 base, and the junction held 3 bases outside the gene matches. CDR1 is LNHNV and CDR2 is YYDKDF in the germline V gene (reference sequence). CDR3 DNA: TGTGCCACCAGCAGAGGCCGACAGGGGAACACTGAAGCTTTCTTT. It yields the protein CATSRGRQGNTEAFF.

The chain recombines TRBV5-1 with TRBJ2-7; 8 positions match TRBD2. The CDR3 covers 16 residues. Germline V lookup: CDR1 SGHRS, CDR2 YFSETQ. The trim removed 2 bases at V and 2 bases at J, leaving 9 bases unmatched. This CDR3 reads CASSFWGGTRTYEQYF. CDR3 nucleotides: TGCGCCAGCAGCTTTTGGGGTGGGACTAGAACCTACGAGCAGTACTTC.

The rearrangement uses TRBV4-1 and TRBJ2-7; D unresolved. Trimming left V 1 base short and J 2 bases short, with 6 bases between. This CDR3 comprises 13 residues. CDR1 is MGHRA and CDR2 is YSYEKL in the germline V gene. The CDR3 is CASSQGATYEQYF. Here the CDR3 DNA reads TGCGCCAGCAGCCAAGGAGCCACCTACGAGCAGTACTTC.

The V and J genes are TRBV5-5 and TRBJ2-7, with 11 bases aligning to TRBD1. The germline V gene has CDR1 SGHKS and CDR2 YYEKEE (reference sequence). This CDR3 has 18 residues. J was trimmed by 2 bases and V by 2 bases; bases with no gene match: 12. The CDR3 reads CASSLRGLPGQGAYEQYF. In DNA, the CDR3 is TGTGCCAGCAGCTTACGAGGTTTACCGGGACAGGGGGCCTACGAGCAGTACTTC. The full variable domain, its missing parts supplied by reference TRBV5-5 and TRBJ2-7, is DAGVTQSPTHLIKTRGQQVTLRCSPISGHKSVSWYQQVLGQGPQFIFQYYEKEERGRGNFPDRFSARQFPNYSSELNVNALLLGDSALYLCASSLRGLPGQGAYEQYFGPGTRLTVT.

This chain links TRBV19 with TRBJ1-1, with D perhaps matching TRBD1 (6 bases). Looked up from germline, CDR1 is LNHDA and CDR2 is SQIVND (reference sequence). This CDR3 is built from 15 residues. Trimming pared 3 bases from V and 4 bases from J, leaving 15 bases between. The CDR3 spells CASSIGGSGGTEAFF. The CDR3 DNA follows: TGTGCCAGTAGTATCGGGGGCAGCGGGGGCACTGAAGCTTTCTTT.

The chain recombines TRBV24-1 with TRBJ2-2; the match to TRBD1 covers 8 bases. Germline lookup yields CDR1 KGHDR and CDR2 SFDVKD. The CDR3 length is 19 residues. V shed 1 base, J shed 0 bases, and the junction held 9 bases outside the gene matches. The CDR3 spells CATSDFRGLLIPNTGELFF. CDR3 sequence (DNA): TGTGCCACCAGTGATTTCAGGGGGCTACTTATACCGAACACCGGGGAGCTGTTTTTT.

This sequence joins TRBV7-9 and TRBJ1-2, with D uncertain. The V gene's germline CDR1 is SEHNR and CDR2 FQNEAQ (reference sequence). This CDR3 region has 13 residues. Trimming left V 1 base short and J 7 bases short, with 10 bases between. In DNA form, the CDR3 reads TGTGCCAGCAGCTTAGGGCCAAACCGTGGCTACACCTTC. It translates to CASSLGPNRGYTF.

This clone appeared once. The chain couples TRBV24-1 to TRBJ2-2; 14 bases are a match to TRBD2. The V gene's germline CDR1 is KGHDR and CDR2 SFDVKD. J was trimmed by 6 bases and V by 4 bases; bases with no gene match: 3. CDR3 size: 16 residues. CDR3 in amino acids: CATSDPTSGRAGELFF. The CDR3 bases are TGTGCCACCAGTGACCCGACTAGCGGGAGGGCCGGGGAGCTGTTTTTT.

A remark on this clone: Different DNA sequences within this sample yield the same CDR3. V is TRBV5-1 and J is TRBJ1-1; TRBD1 agrees at 7 bases. V gave up 3 bases and J gave up 0 bases; unmatched junction bases: 5. The CDR3 is made up of 15 amino acids. Germline CDR1 is SGHRS and CDR2 is YFSETQ. This CDR3 is CASSSRQGLNTEAFF. CDR3 sequence (DNA): TGCGCCAGCAGCTCAAGACAGGGTCTGAACACTGAAGCTTTCTTT.

This clone was detected once. The CDR3 spells CATSDPSRDRQASGADTQYF. The CDR3, as DNA: TGTGCCACCAGTGATCCATCCCGGGACAGACAAGCTAGCGGGGCAGATACGCAGTATTTT. This chain joins TRBV24-1 and TRBJ2-3; 9 bases match TRBD2. The V gene's germline CDR1 is KGHDR and CDR2 SFDVKD. The length of the CDR3 is 20 residues. V lost 3 bases and J lost 4; bases outside the gene matches: 19.

The rearrangement uses TRBV6-1 and TRBJ1-1, with a tentative D call TRBD1 (5 bases). The CDR3 loop spans 14 amino acids. V dropped 2 bases and J dropped 5 bases, with 12 bases sitting between them. The germline V gene encodes CDR1 MNHNS and CDR2 SASEGT. The CDR3 protein is CASSETGGGTEAFF. Written as DNA, the CDR3 is TGTGCCAGCAGTGAAACGGGGGGAGGAACTGAAGCTTTCTTT.

This clone was seen just once. This chain joins TRBV2 and TRBJ2-5, with D tentatively TRBD1 (5 bases). Deletions cut 11 bases from V and 2 bases from J, with 12 bases between. Looked up from germline, CDR1 is SNHLY and CDR2 is FYNNEI. This CDR3 is 12 amino acids long. DNA of the CDR3: TGTGCCGTAGAGACAGTACAAGAGACCCAGTACTTC. This translates into CAVETVQETQYF.

This chain uses TRBV5-1 with TRBJ2-2; 7 nucleotides align to TRBD1. There are 15 residues in the CDR3. Germline V gene lookup returns CDR1 SGHRS and CDR2 YFSETQ. The J segment lost 4 bases and the V segment lost 0 bases, leaving 3 bases of the junction unmatched. Here the CDR3 reads CASSLGGGPTGELFF. DNA of the CDR3: TGCGCCAGCAGCTTGGGAGGGGGCCCCACCGGGGAGCTGTTTTTT.

The chain couples TRBV9 to TRBJ1-4; D might be TRBD1 (5 bases). The CDR3 consists of 13 residues. From germline, CDR1 is SGDLS and CDR2 YYNGEE. With 0 bases removed from V and 8 bases from J, the gap between germline ends came to 8 bases. In nucleotides, the CDR3 is TGTGCCAGCAGCGTAGACCGGGGGGAAAAACTGTTTTTT. It codes for CASSVDRGEKLFF.

This chain connects TRBV19 to TRBJ1-6; tentative D call: TRBD1 (6 bases). CDR1 LNHDA and CDR2 SQIVND come from the germline V gene (reference sequence). V was shortened by 7 bases and J by 9 bases, with 13 bases between the two germline ends. CDR3 length: 13 residues. The DNA of the CDR3 is TGTGCCAGTACCCCCGGGGGGCGTTCACCCCTCCACTTT. Translation: CASTPGGRSPLHF.